This section outlines one TCR beta chain sequence together with its context. The entry originates in a study of blood T cell repertoires in COVID-19. Study at large: Material from acute and convalescent COVID-19 was sourced from the United States, Italy and Spain. Sources were T cells, B-cell-depleted T cells, or PBMCs; the material itself was cDNA or gDNA.

This CDR3 comprises 11 residues. In the original workflow: Estimates of nucleated cell counts were drawn from the amplification of reference gene primers. Clones were sequenced by immunoSEQ multiplex PCR, and TCRdb holds only the in-frame ones, with some missing. The V and J calls and clone size are taken from that table; D and trimming were inferred from the DNA. The repertoire holds approximately 290,000 clones, 75% to 90% seen once, with around 0.8% in the top ten. Input material: peripheral blood. The chain has TRBV21-1 and TRBJ1-2. TRBV21-1 is tagged as a pseudogene. The origin of this receptor is a man aged 25-40 years with acute or convalescent COVID-19. The chain's CDR3 is CASSKVLGYTF. In DNA, the CDR3 is TGTGCCAGCAGCAAAGTCTTAGGCTACACCTTC.